Listed here are 2 T cell receptor beta chains from one sample, sequenced in a study of cytomegalovirus exposure and HLA in healthy donors. Repertoires were generated with immunoSEQ multiplex PCR, while TCRdb's copy carries only in-frame clones and drops some. Among roughly 240,000 clones listed, about 86% were seen once. Sequencing was done on a sample of PBMCs. The receptors were gathered from a man younger than 30 in good health and CMV-seronegative.

The genes are TRBV6-5 and TRBJ2-5; D remains ambiguous. Germline V gives CDR1 MNHEY, CDR2 SVGAGI. The CDR3 is 11 amino acids. Trimming removed 5 bases at V and 7 bases at J, with 8 bases between. CDR3 nucleotide sequence: TGTGCCAGCAGTACTAAGAGGACCCAGTACTTC. Its protein product is CASSTKRTQYF.

V usage is TRBV28 and J usage is TRBJ2-5; 11 bases line up with TRBD1. Germline V gene lookup returns CDR1 MDHEN and CDR2 SYDVKM. This CDR3 spans 15 amino acids. With 3 bases clipped from V and 7 bases from J, the junction kept 7 bases outside the gene matches. The CDR3 protein is CASSFPGQGGGTQYF. The CDR3 DNA follows: TGTGCCAGCAGTTTTCCGGGACAGGGGGGTGGGACCCAGTACTTC.